These 4 T cell receptor beta chains originate from one sample sequenced in a study of memory CD4+ T cells and cytomegalovirus serostatus (dated by TCRdb to the late 2010s). Single viable CD3+CD4+CD8-CD45RO+ cells were sorted as memory CD4+ T cells on a FACSAria II. The library was prepared using the immunoSEQ multiplex PCR assay. TCRdb retrieved this table from immuneACCESS and kept in-frame rearrangements only. Not all clones are present; in checked studies, unresolved V genes account for under half, and no reason is known for the remainder. The sample table contains around 60,000 clones; only one count was recorded for 82% of them. The biggest ten clones account for about 0.51% of the sample. What was sequenced was memory CD4+ T cells from blood. The receptors originated from an adult in good health and CMV-seronegative. Some clones in this sample may be carry-over from other donors' samples.

J is TRBJ2-1 and V is TRBV18, with TRBD1 as a possible D gene (7 bases). The CDR3 runs to 17 residues. V dropped 3 bases and J dropped 5 bases, with 20 bases sitting between them. Germline assignment: CDR1 KGHSH and CDR2 LQKENI. Written as DNA, the CDR3 is TGTGCCAGCTCACCCTTCGGGGGCGGACAGGTGAACAATGAGCAGTTCTTC. Protein product: CASSPFGGGQVNNEQFF. Filled out from reference TRBV18 and TRBJ2-1, the complete variable domain reads NAGVMQNPRHLVRRRGQEARLRCSPMKGHSHVYWYRQLPEEGLKFMVYLQKENIIDESGMPKERFSAEFPKEGPSILRIQQVVRGDSAAYFCASSPFGGGQVNNEQFFGPGTRLTVL.

The chain has TRBV5-1 and TRBJ2-7; 9 bases fit TRBD1. After removal of 3 bases from V and 2 bases from J, the junction contained 9 bases not matched to a gene. The germline V gene has CDR1 SGHRS and CDR2 YFSETQ. This CDR3 region has 16 residues. This CDR3 is CASSSFGQGKAYEQYF. CDR3 coding DNA: TGCGCCAGCAGCTCTTTTGGACAGGGGAAGGCCTACGAGCAGTACTTC. Full variable domain (remainder filled in from reference TRBV5-1 and TRBJ2-7): KAGVTQTPRYLIKTRGQQVTLSCSPISGHRSVSWYQQTPGQGLQFLFEYFSETQRNKGNFPGRFSGRQFSNSRSEMNVSTLELGDSALYLCASSSFGQGKAYEQYFGPGTRLTVT.

This chain uses TRBV4-1 with TRBJ2-7, with 7 bases identical to TRBD1. Losses at the gene ends were 1 base for V and 1 base for J; bases not matched to a gene: 16. The CDR3 consists of 19 residues. Germline V gene sequence: CDR1 MGHRA, CDR2 YSYEKL. The CDR3 here is CASSQVSTGAGGGSYEQYF. In nucleotides, the CDR3 is TGCGCCAGCAGCCAAGTGAGCACAGGGGCCGGAGGAGGTTCCTACGAGCAGTACTTC.

The chain recombines TRBV5-5 with TRBJ2-1, with 7 bases lining up with TRBD2. The CDR3 length is 13 residues. Germline V gives CDR1 SGHKS, CDR2 YYEKEE (reference sequence). V was pared by 7 bases and J by 7 bases, with 8 bases of the junction left unmatched. DNA of the CDR3: TGTGCCAGCTCCCGATGGGGGGGGAATGAGCAGTTCTTC. It codes for CASSRWGGNEQFF. Full variable domain (missing parts from reference TRBV5-5 and TRBJ2-1): DAGVTQSPTHLIKTRGQQVTLRCSPISGHKSVSWYQQVLGQGPQFIFQYYEKEERGRGNFPDRFSARQFPNYSSELNVNALLLGDSALYLCASSRWGGNEQFFGPGTRLTVL.